A single sample gave rise to the 26 T cell receptor beta chains below, sequenced in a study of blood T cell repertoires in COVID-19. Sequencing used immunoSEQ multiplex PCR; TCRdb keeps in-frame clones, though not all of them. The sample gives approximately 220,000 clones, approximately 86% of which show up once; 2% to 3% is in the top ten. Material: PBMCs or T cells enriched from blood (not recorded which). The receptors derive from a woman in her 30s with acute COVID-19.

In its sample, this clone was seen once. This chain links TRBV28 with TRBJ1-3; D may be TRBD1 (6 bases). The CDR3 sequence is 14 residues long. CDR1 and CDR2 from the germline V gene are MDHEN and SYDVKM. The V and J ends lost 6 bases and 8 bases respectively, with 17 bases between them. Written as DNA, the CDR3 is TGTGCCAGCAGCCGTACAGGGTTGTCTCACACCATATATTTT. Its protein product is CASSRTGLSHTIYF. The variable domain in full, completed from reference TRBV28 and TRBJ1-3, reads DVKVTQSSRYLVKRTGEKVFLECVQDMDHENMFWYRQDPGLGLRLIYFSYDVKMKEKGDIPEGYSVSREKKERFSLILESASTNQTSMYLCASSRTGLSHTIYFGEGSWLTVV.

The chain carries TRBV27 and TRBJ1-1, with D unresolved. The CDR3 loop spans 14 amino acids. CDR1 and CDR2 (germline): MNHEY, SMNVEV (reference sequence). V was pared by 3 bases and J by 10 bases, with 18 bases between. The CDR3 here is CASSLSFGPRGAFF. CDR3 coding DNA: TGTGCCAGCAGTTTGTCCTTCGGGCCCCGGGGAGCTTTCTTT.

V usage is TRBV7-8 and J usage is TRBJ1-1, with D possibly being TRBD1 (6 bases). The length of the CDR3 is 14 residues. V was clipped by 5 bases and J by 5 bases, with 15 bases between them. Germline CDR1 is SGHVS and CDR2 is FQNEAQ. Written as DNA, the CDR3 is TGTGCCAGCAGCGCGCACAGGGTACGAACTGAAGCTTTCTTT. Residues: CASSAHRVRTEAFF.

V gene TRBV6-6 combines with J gene TRBJ2-2; possibly TRBD2 for D (7 bases). V was shortened by 5 bases and J by 3 bases, with 25 bases between the two germline ends. CDR3 size: 19 residues. The germline V gene has CDR1 MNHNY and CDR2 SVGAGI (reference sequence). The CDR3 DNA sequence: TGTGCCAGCAGTCCCCGGGGGGCAGATCCCCTGAGTGACACCGGGGAGCTGTTTTTT. It is translated as CASSPRGADPLSDTGELFF.

This sequence joins TRBV15 and TRBJ2-3; 8 bases match TRBD2. V shed 9 bases and J 0 bases; nucleotides not matched to a gene: 11. From germline, CDR1 is LNHNV and CDR2 YYDKDF (reference sequence). The CDR3 is 16 residues long. The CDR3 here is CATTGGGLASTDTQYF. The CDR3, as DNA: TGTGCCACAACGGGCGGGGGGCTAGCTAGCACAGATACGCAGTATTTT.

The chain carries TRBV10-2 and TRBJ1-5; 8 bases line up with TRBD1. Losses at the gene ends were 8 bases for V and 4 bases for J; bases not matched to a gene: 16. Per germline, CDR1 WSHSY and CDR2 SAAADI. This CDR3 spans 17 amino acids. CDR3 loop: CASGGRTTGGVNQPQHF. The CDR3, as DNA: TGCGCCAGCGGGGGGCGAACAACAGGGGGAGTTAATCAGCCCCAGCATTTT.

The chain combines TRBV10-2 with TRBJ1-1; no clear D. CDR3 length: 12 amino acids. The germline CDR1 and CDR2 sequences are WSHSY and SAAADI. V lost 4 bases and J 4 bases, leaving 7 bases between the germline ends. CDR3 sequence: CASSASFTEAFF. The CDR3 region has the DNA TGCGCCAGCAGTGCCTCGTTCACTGAAGCTTTCTTT.

The chain carries TRBV20-1 and TRBJ1-2, with TRBD1 as a possible D gene (6 bases). There are 11 residues in the CDR3. CDR1 DFQATT and CDR2 SNEGSKA come from the germline V gene (reference sequence). Trimming stripped 3 bases from V and 7 bases from J, with 9 bases between. The CDR3 bases are TGCAGTGCTAGTCAGGGGACTGGCTACACCTTC. It codes for CSASQGTGYTF.

This clone was seen a handful of times. This sequence joins TRBV3-1 (or the pseudogene TRBV3-2) and TRBJ1-6; 9 bases match TRBD1. Germline CDR1 reads LGHDT; CDR2 reads YNNKEL (reference sequence). V lost 4 bases to trimming and J lost 14 bases; unmatched junction nucleotides: 6. This CDR3 has 13 residues. CDR3 amino acids: CASSRRDRGALHF. CDR3 DNA sequence: TGTGCCAGCAGCCGCCGCGACAGGGGGGCCCTCCACTTT.

The gene calls are TRBV10-3 and TRBJ1-5; no clear D. The V gene's germline CDR1 is ENHRY and CDR2 SYGVKD. The V and J ends lost 6 bases and 0 bases respectively, with 6 bases between them. There are 13 residues in the CDR3. The CDR3 here is CAIRQHSNQPQHF. The CDR3 nucleotides read TGTGCCATCAGACAGCATAGCAATCAGCCCCAGCATTTT.

The V gene is TRBV2, the J gene TRBJ2-3; no clear D gene. Germline V gene data show CDR1 as SNHLY and CDR2 as FYNNEI. The V end was cut by 3 bases, the J end by 1 base, with 5 bases between. CDR3 length: 13 amino acids. CDR3 region: CASSDSGTDTQYF. In DNA form, the CDR3 reads TGTGCCAGCAGTGATTCAGGCACAGATACGCAGTATTTT.

This clone occurred a few times. The CDR3 DNA is TGTGCCAGTAGTGTTCGGGACAGATATTCACCCCTCCACTTT. It yields the protein CASSVRDRYSPLHF. The genes are TRBV19 and TRBJ1-6; TRBD1 aligns across 7 bases. This CDR3 spans 14 amino acids. CDR1 and CDR2 from the germline V gene are LNHDA and SQIVND (reference sequence). The J segment lost 8 bases and the V segment lost 5 bases, leaving 6 bases of the junction unmatched.

The chain joins TRBV7-9 to TRBJ2-5; D may be TRBD1 (6 bases). CDR1 SEHNR and CDR2 FQNEAQ come from the germline V gene (reference sequence). Trimming took off 5 bases at V and 1 base at J, with 14 bases between the two ends. CDR3 size: 15 residues. CDR3 sequence (DNA): TGTGCCAGCAGCCCCAGAGGGGGATTCCAAGAGACCCAGTACTTC. This codes for CASSPRGGFQETQYF.

The rearrangement links TRBV18 to TRBJ1-1; 8 bases map to TRBD1. Germline trimming cut 5 bases from V and 1 base from J; bases unmatched to any gene: 3. The CDR3 is 14 residues long. CDR1 is KGHSH, CDR2 LQKENI, per germline. CDR3 region: CASSGQGRNTEAFF. The DNA for the CDR3 is TGTGCCAGCTCAGGACAGGGTCGGAACACTGAAGCTTTCTTT.

The chain has TRBV29-1 and TRBJ1-1; 8 positions agree with TRBD1. Germline loops: CDR1 SQVTM, CDR2 ANQGSEA. The CDR3 is 21 amino acids. J gave up 0 bases and V 3 bases, and 24 bases lay outside the gene matches. The CDR3 here is CSVDGIESGRGLRTVNTEAFF. In DNA, the CDR3 is TGCAGCGTTGATGGGATCGAGTCGGGCAGGGGGCTTCGAACGGTGAACACTGAAGCTTTCTTT.

The chain links TRBV19 to TRBJ2-3, with 7 bases fitting TRBD1. Germline CDR1 is LNHDA and CDR2 is SQIVND (reference sequence). This CDR3 contains 17 residues. Germline trimming cut 5 bases from V and 2 bases from J; bases unmatched to any gene: 13. CDR3: CASSAVLHRGPTDTQYF. CDR3 DNA: TGTGCCAGTAGTGCAGTTCTCCATAGGGGGCCCACAGATACGCAGTATTTT.

The chain is built from TRBV2 and TRBJ1-1, with 10 bases matching TRBD1. Trimming at V came to 5 bases and at J to 4 bases, leaving 1 base not matched to a gene. The CDR3 covers 13 residues. Germline assignment: CDR1 SNHLY and CDR2 FYNNEI. CDR3 nucleotides: TGTGCCAGCAGTCGGACAGGGGGCACTGAAGCTTTCTTT. It encodes CASSRTGGTEAFF.

V and J are TRBV7-8 and TRBJ2-5; D uncertain. The CDR3 length is 15 residues. Germline assignment: CDR1 SGHVS and CDR2 FQNEAQ. The V end was cut by 6 bases, the J end by 4 bases, with 18 bases between. The chain's CDR3 is CASRTSGRHLETQYF. The DNA for the CDR3 is TGTGCCAGCAGAACCTCTGGCAGACATCTAGAGACCCAGTACTTC.

This clone was detected only a few times. The chain links TRBV7-9 to TRBJ1-2; 8 positions agree with TRBD1. Germline V gene lookup returns CDR1 SEHNR and CDR2 FQNEAQ (reference sequence). The CDR3 is 17 amino acids. After removal of 3 bases from V and 3 bases from J, the junction contained 12 bases not matched to a gene. In DNA form, the CDR3 reads TGTGCCAGCAGCTTTACGGACAGGGCGGTATCCGACTATGGCTACACCTTC. Translated, it gives CASSFTDRAVSDYGYTF. The whole variable domain, filled in from reference TRBV7-9 and TRBJ1-2, reads DTGVSQNPRHKITKRGQNVTFRCDPISEHNRLYWYRQTLGQGPEFLTYFQNEAQLEKSRLLSDRFSAERPKGSFSTLEIQRTEQGDSAMYLCASSFTDRAVSDYGYTFGSGTRLTVV.

The chain recombines TRBV7-9 with TRBJ2-6, with 7 positions matching TRBD2. V shed 5 bases and J 0 bases; nucleotides not matched to a gene: 13. The CDR3 extends over 19 amino acids. Germline V CDR1 and CDR2: SEHNR, FQNEAQ (reference sequence). The CDR3 is CASSAKGRVYYSGANVLTF. In DNA, the CDR3 is TGTGCCAGCAGCGCTAAAGGGAGGGTTTACTACTCTGGGGCCAACGTCCTGACTTTC.

A word on this clone: In the same sample, other DNA sequences code for this CDR3. The rearrangement joins TRBV5-6 to TRBJ1-5, with D tentatively TRBD1 (6 bases). V was cut by 2 bases and J by 4 bases, with 10 bases left in between. The CDR3 covers 14 residues. Looked up from germline, CDR1 is SGHDT and CDR2 is YYEEEE. Here the CDR3 reads CASSFGQGNQPQHF. The DNA for the CDR3 is TGTGCCAGCAGCTTCGGGCAGGGGAATCAGCCCCAGCATTTT.

The V call is TRBV3-1 (or the pseudogene TRBV3-2), the J call TRBJ2-6; 9 bases are shared with TRBD2. Per the germline V gene, CDR1 is LGHDT and CDR2 is YNNKEL (reference sequence). The length of the CDR3 is 19 residues. J gave up 0 bases and V 0 bases, and 6 bases lay outside the gene matches. The CDR3 region has the DNA TGTGCCAGCAGCCAAGATTTGGCGGGGGGGGACTCTGGGGCCAACGTCCTGACTTTC. Protein sequence: CASSQDLAGGDSGANVLTF.

This chain links TRBV30 with TRBJ1-2; D uncertain. This CDR3 has 12 amino acids. From germline, CDR1 is GTSNPN and CDR2 SVGIG (reference sequence). V was cut by 4 bases and J by 0 bases, with 6 bases left in between. The chain's CDR3 is CAWKQANYGYTF. Written as DNA, the CDR3 is TGTGCCTGGAAACAAGCTAACTATGGCTACACCTTC.

The V and J genes are TRBV9 and TRBJ1-3, with 7 bases identical to TRBD1. Trimming removed 4 bases from V and 0 bases from J; junction bases left unmatched: 7. The CDR3 covers 16 residues. The germline gives CDR1 SGDLS, CDR2 YYNGEE. CDR3 DNA sequence: TGTGCCAGCAGCCCCTGGGGACAGTCCTCTGGAAACACCATATATTTT. Protein product: CASSPWGQSSGNTIYF.

The V gene is TRBV10-3, the J gene TRBJ1-5; D is perhaps TRBD1 (5 bases). Germline V gene sequence: CDR1 ENHRY, CDR2 SYGVKD. Between the trimmed V and J ends, which lost 0 bases and 4 bases, there was a span of 16 bases. CDR3 length equals 17 residues. The CDR3 nucleotides read TGTGCCATCAGTGAGTCTCAGGGTGGGTCGTGGAATCAGCCCCAGCATTTT. Encoded protein: CAISESQGGSWNQPQHF.

CDR3: CASSYSLVGETQYF. The CDR3 DNA reads TGTGCCAGCAGTTACTCACTGGTCGGGGAGACCCAGTACTTC. The chain has TRBV6-5 and TRBJ2-5; D unresolved. Germline CDR1 and CDR2: MNHEY and SVGAGI. V was clipped by 0 bases and J by 5 bases, with 10 bases between them. CDR3 length: 14 residues.